A selection of T cell receptor beta chains follows, all from one sample in a study of early T cells in non-severe SARS-CoV-2 infection. TCRdb independently ran MiXCR on the 5' RACE reads; one entry per CDR3 protein. The data contain 75,000 to 80,000 distinct CDR3 sequences, around 11% of them singletons. The material sequenced was whole blood, taken at baseline. The source of these receptors is an adult who was a healthcare worker with PCR-confirmed SARS-CoV-2 infection or an uninfected control (not recorded which). CDR3s leave out the opening cysteine and the closing phenylalanine or tryptophan. The order of the fields is J gene, clone size, V gene, CDR3 protein. Rows may omit the clone size; those that give it use once, few, many or a size class.

>TRBJ2-3|many|TRBV10-2
ASRGLAGGTDTQY
>TRBJ2-3|many|TRBV6-1
ASSEWPRTDTQY
>TRBJ2-5|few|TRBV29-1
SVAPTTSVETQY
>TRBJ1-5|many|TRBV12-3/TRBV12-4
ASSLNLGTGTYSNQPQH
>TRBJ1-1|few|TRBV29-1
STLAGRTEAF
>TRBJ2-5|.|TRBV20-1
SARDYGQETQY
>TRBJ2-7|.|TRBV5-6
ASSWRSSGDNEQY
>TRBJ1-1|.|TRBV3-1
ASSPGRATEAF
>TRBJ2-5|.|TRBV11-3
ASSPVTGETQY
>TRBJ2-3|few|TRBV18
ASSPKLDTQY
>TRBJ2-1|.|TRBV9
ASSADRSSYNEQF
>TRBJ2-2|.|TRBV12-5
ASGGRTRSNTGELF
>TRBJ2-3|.|TRBV28
ASSFIGGGTDTQY
>TRBJ2-1|.|TRBV29-1
SIGQEGYNEQF
>TRBJ2-2|few|TRBV7-2
ASSPSWGDPKYTGELF
>TRBJ2-2|many|TRBV29-1
SVVGTVNTGELF
>TRBJ2-5|few|TRBV29-1
SGTGLGRETQY
>TRBJ1-6|few|TRBV18
ASSPLEGGSYNSPLH
>TRBJ2-2|many|TRBV7-9
ASSLPPGNGITGELF
>TRBJ1-6|few|TRBV18
ASSPSYEARGNSPLH
>TRBJ2-4|many|TRBV11-2
ASSFNRGRENIQY
>TRBJ2-3|.|TRBV5-4
ASSPARTDTQY
>TRBJ1-2|.|TRBV28
ASSLYRGALGYT
>TRBJ2-7|.|TRBV24-1
ATHTGAACHYEQY
>TRBJ2-2|.|TRBV2
ASSTRGRTSVTGELF
>TRBJ2-5|many|TRBV6-2/TRBV6-3
ASSYDVQTQY
>TRBJ2-1|many|TRBV12-3/TRBV12-4
ASSYSSGRGRQF
>TRBJ1-2|.|TRBV6-2/TRBV6-3
ASSRLMGYT
>TRBJ2-4|many|TRBV28
ASSSSRGAGAKNIQY
>TRBJ1-5|once|TRBV5-8
ASGRWGNQPQH